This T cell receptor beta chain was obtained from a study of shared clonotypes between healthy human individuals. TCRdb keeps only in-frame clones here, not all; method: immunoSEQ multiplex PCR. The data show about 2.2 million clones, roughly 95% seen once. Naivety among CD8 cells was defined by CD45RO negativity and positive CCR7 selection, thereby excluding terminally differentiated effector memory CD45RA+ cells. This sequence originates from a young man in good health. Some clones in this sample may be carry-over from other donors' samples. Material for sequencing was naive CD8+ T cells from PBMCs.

CDR3 DNA: TGTGCCAGCAGTGAAGGCAGGGAGGGCAATCAGCCCCAGCATTTT. It yields the protein CASSEGREGNQPQHF. V is TRBV2 and J is TRBJ1-5; D possibly corresponds to TRBD1 (5 bases). This CDR3 region has 15 residues. Germline CDR1 SNHLY, CDR2 FYNNEI. Trimming stripped 1 base from V and 2 bases from J, with 9 bases between.